The 25 T cell receptor beta chains reported below all come from one sample, sequenced in a study of blood T cell repertoires in COVID-19. Repertoires were generated with immunoSEQ multiplex PCR, while TCRdb's copy carries only in-frame clones and drops some. The repertoire holds fewer than 250,000 clones, with more than 60% as singletons. Sequenced sample: peripheral blood. These receptors were collected from a woman in her forties or fifties with acute or convalescent COVID-19.

The CDR3 DNA is TGTGCCAGCAGTTTATCCGGCGCGGGGGGAACTGAAGCTTTCTTT. This sequence encodes CASSLSGAGGTEAFF. V gene TRBV28 combines with J gene TRBJ1-1; the D gene is possibly TRBD1 (5 bases). V gave up 1 base and J gave up 5 bases, with 14 bases separating them. Germline V gene lookup returns CDR1 MDHEN and CDR2 SYDVKM. The CDR3 covers 15 residues.

The V gene is TRBV5-1, the J gene TRBJ1-4, with 7 nucleotides matching TRBD1. This CDR3 region has 15 residues. The germline CDR1 and CDR2 sequences are SGHRS and YFSETQ. V trimming: 2 bases; J trimming: 3 bases; junction bases outside the gene matches: 4. The CDR3 loop reads CASSFLGQPNEKLFF. Written as DNA, the CDR3 is TGCGCCAGCAGCTTCTTGGGACAGCCTAATGAAAAACTGTTTTTT.

The chain employs TRBV14 and TRBJ1-4; 7 bases are a match to TRBD1. The CDR3 spans 15 residues. V was clipped by 4 bases and J by 4 bases; unmatched bases: 6. Germline-derived CDR1 and CDR2 are SGHDN and FVKESK. The CDR3 region has the DNA TGTGCCAGCAGCCGACCGGGACAGTTTAATGAAAAACTGTTTTTT. Protein sequence: CASSRPGQFNEKLFF.

Notes on this clone: Other DNA sequences in this sample translate to the same CDR3. The chain has TRBV7-2 and TRBJ1-1, with D unclear. The CDR3 is made up of 12 amino acids. Trimming removed 5 bases at V and 5 bases at J, with 9 bases between. Germline CDR1 is SGHTA and CDR2 is FQGNSA. The CDR3 is CASSPSRTEAFF. DNA of the CDR3: TGTGCCAGCAGCCCGTCGAGGACTGAAGCTTTCTTT.

This clone occurred a few times. DNA for the CDR3: TGTGCCAGCAGTTCGCAGGGGGCGACTAATGAAAAACTGTTTTTT. It yields the protein CASSSQGATNEKLFF. The V and J genes are TRBV28 and TRBJ1-4; 8 positions agree with TRBD1. Germline trimming cut 4 bases from V and 2 bases from J; bases unmatched to any gene: 3. The CDR3 contains 15 residues. Germline CDR1 reads MDHEN; CDR2 reads SYDVKM. The entire variable domain, with the rest obtained from reference TRBV28 and TRBJ1-4, is as follows: DVKVTQSSRYLVKRTGEKVFLECVQDMDHENMFWYRQDPGLGLRLIYFSYDVKMKEKGDIPEGYSVSREKKERFSLILESASTNQTSMYLCASSSQGATNEKLFFGSGTQLSVL.

This chain connects TRBV27 to TRBJ1-5, with TRBD1 as a possible D gene (6 bases). V dropped 6 bases and J dropped 3 bases, with 9 bases sitting between them. CDR1 is MNHEY and CDR2 is SMNVEV in the germline V gene (reference sequence). The CDR3 is made up of 13 amino acids. CDR3 nucleotides: TGTGCCAGCAGAGGACAGCTCAATCAGCCCCAGCATTTT. This sequence encodes CASRGQLNQPQHF.

V is TRBV5-1 and J is TRBJ2-7; TRBD2 aligns across 11 bases. Germline V gene sequence: CDR1 SGHRS, CDR2 YFSETQ. This CDR3 spans 16 amino acids. With V trimmed by 0 bases and J by 12 bases, 14 bases remained unmatched. In nucleotides, the CDR3 is TGCGCCAGCAGCTTGGAGGCTAGCGGGGGGCGGTATCCTCGGTACTTC. Translation: CASSLEASGGRYPRYF.

The chain carries TRBV19 and TRBJ2-2, with 7 bases that match TRBD1. V was clipped by 5 bases and J by 6 bases; unmatched bases: 15. The V gene's germline CDR1 is LNHDA and CDR2 SQIVND (reference sequence). The CDR3 sequence is 17 residues long. Here the CDR3 reads CASSADDRVLFSGELFF. The CDR3 DNA follows: TGTGCCAGTAGTGCCGACGACAGGGTCTTGTTTTCCGGGGAGCTGTTTTTT.

The chain employs TRBV14 and TRBJ2-5, with D possibly TRBD2 on 6 matching bases. Trimming shortened V by 4 bases and J by 3 bases, and 12 bases separated the two germline ends. The CDR3 extends over 14 amino acids. Germline V gene sequence: CDR1 SGHDN, CDR2 FVKESK. In DNA, the CDR3 is TGTGCCAGCAGCCGATTTTCGGGAGAAGAGACCCAGTACTTC. As protein: CASSRFSGEETQYF.

The sample holds one count of this clone. The chain carries TRBV6-5 and TRBJ1-4; no clear D. Germline CDR1 reads MNHEY; CDR2 reads SVGAGI. V dropped 0 bases and J dropped 0 bases, with 8 bases sitting between them. This CDR3 is built from 16 residues. CDR3 bases: TGTGCCAGCAGTTACTCTGGGGAGGCAACTAATGAAAAACTGTTTTTT. This codes for CASSYSGEATNEKLFF.

The rearrangement links TRBV5-6 to TRBJ2-6; D unresolved. Germline CDR1 and CDR2: SGHDT and YYEEEE. The V gene lost 3 bases and the J gene lost 4 bases, with 8 bases spanning the gap. The CDR3 has 14 residues. CDR3: CASSWRSGANVLTF. The CDR3 region has the DNA TGTGCCAGCAGCTGGCGTAGCGGGGCCAACGTCCTGACTTTC.

This clone showed up just a few times. This chain connects TRBV7-2 to TRBJ2-7; 16 bases line up with TRBD2. With V trimmed by 4 bases and J by 6 bases, 12 bases remained unmatched. The germline V gene has CDR1 SGHTA and CDR2 FQGNSA. This CDR3 region has 18 residues. CDR3 protein: CASSYLPGTSGGAGEQYF. CDR3 nucleotide sequence: TGTGCCAGCAGCTACCTCCCCGGGACTAGCGGGGGGGCAGGCGAGCAGTACTTC.

V usage is TRBV5-1 and J usage is TRBJ1-5; no reliable D call. CDR1 is SGHRS and CDR2 is YFSETQ in the germline V gene. There are 13 residues in the CDR3. V was trimmed by 1 base and J by 7 bases, leaving 9 bases between them. CDR3 in amino acids: CASSLTPGQPQHF. CDR3 bases: TGCGCCAGCAGCTTGACTCCGGGACAGCCCCAGCATTTT.

The rearrangement links TRBV6-1 to TRBJ2-7; 9 positions agree with TRBD1. The germline gives CDR1 MNHNS, CDR2 SASEGT. The CDR3 covers 12 residues. The J segment lost 6 bases and the V segment lost 6 bases, leaving 3 bases of the junction unmatched. CDR3 amino acids: CASSKDRGEQYF. Here the CDR3 DNA reads TGTGCCAGCAGCAAGGACAGGGGCGAGCAGTACTTC.

The J gene is TRBJ1-1, the V gene TRBV28; no definite D call. Trimming took off 7 bases at V and 3 bases at J, with 6 bases between the two ends. Germline V gives CDR1 MDHEN, CDR2 SYDVKM. This CDR3 has 11 amino acids. Written as DNA, the CDR3 is TGTGCCAGCATCGAGGACACTGAAGCTTTCTTT. Translation: CASIEDTEAFF.

The chain combines TRBV7-9 with TRBJ2-7; D ambiguous. Trimming pared 4 bases from V and 7 bases from J, leaving 14 bases between. Germline V CDR1 and CDR2: SEHNR, FQNEAQ (reference sequence). This CDR3 has 13 amino acids. CDR3 protein: CASSYGSPGEQYF. The CDR3, as DNA: TGTGCCAGCAGCTACGGGTCCCCTGGGGAGCAGTACTTC.

The chain employs TRBV2 and TRBJ2-7; TRBD2 is a possible D gene (5 bases). V lost 4 bases, J lost 4 bases, and 14 bases lay in between. The CDR3 is 14 amino acids. Germline V gene sequence: CDR1 SNHLY, CDR2 FYNNEI. For the CDR3, the DNA is TGTGCCAGCAGTGTGGTTAGCGCATCATACGAGCAGTACTTC. This codes for CASSVVSASYEQYF.

The chain links TRBV21-1 to TRBJ2-2; the table's D call of TRBD1 was not tested on the DNA. TRBV21-1 is shown as a pseudogene. CDR3 length: 14 residues. The CDR3 DNA reads as TGTGCCAGCACCCGGGACAGGGGGACCGGGGAGCTGTTTTTT. Its translation: CASTRDRGTGELFF.

The V call is TRBV27, the J call TRBJ2-3; D unclear. Germline lookup yields CDR1 MNHEY and CDR2 SMNVEV (reference sequence). Trimming stripped 3 bases from V and 5 bases from J, with 3 bases between. The CDR3 covers 11 residues. CDR3 sequence reads: CASSFRDTQYF. In DNA, the CDR3 is TGTGCCAGCAGTTTTAGAGATACGCAGTATTTT.

This chain links TRBV19 with TRBJ1-2; TRBD1 agrees at 8 bases. J gave up 5 bases and V 10 bases, and 9 bases lay outside the gene matches. Per the germline V gene, CDR1 is LNHDA and CDR2 is SQIVND (reference sequence). CDR3 size: 13 residues. The CDR3 DNA reads as TGTGCCACTGAGGACAGGGATGGTTATGGCTACACCTTC. The encoded protein is CATEDRDGYGYTF.

V is TRBV5-1 and J is TRBJ1-1, with D maybe TRBD1 (5 bases). CDR1 is SGHRS and CDR2 is YFSETQ in the germline V gene. CDR3 length: 14 residues. V lost 5 bases and J 1 base, leaving 12 bases between the germline ends. The CDR3: CASRGAPKNTEAFF. The CDR3 nucleotides read TGCGCCAGCAGAGGGGCCCCGAAGAACACTGAAGCTTTCTTT.

V and J are TRBV19 and TRBJ2-2, with 7 bases identical to TRBD1. CDR1 is LNHDA and CDR2 is SQIVND in the germline V gene (reference sequence). Trimming at V came to 3 bases and at J to 5 bases, leaving 6 bases not matched to a gene. CDR3 size: 15 residues. In DNA form, the CDR3 reads TGTGCCAGTAGTATTCTCAGGGGGAAGACCGGGGAGCTGTTTTTT. This encodes CASSILRGKTGELFF.

The chain has TRBV30 and TRBJ1-1; D is perhaps TRBD1 (6 bases). Trimming removed 8 bases at V and 2 bases at J, with 18 bases between. The CDR3 spans 14 residues. CDR1 GTSNPN and CDR2 SVGIG come from the germline V gene (reference sequence). The DNA for the CDR3 is TGTGCCACCAACTCGGGGGGCCTTAACACTGAAGCTTTCTTT. It is translated as CATNSGGLNTEAFF.

This clone has just a few counts. This chain uses TRBV28 with TRBJ1-3; maybe TRBD1 (6 bases). The germline V and J ends were trimmed by 11 bases and 10 bases, with 15 bases remaining between them. Germline V CDR1 and CDR2: MDHEN, SYDVKM. This CDR3 comprises 11 residues. The chain's CDR3 is CAGLQGRTIYF. DNA of the CDR3: TGTGCCGGCCTACAGGGAAGGACCATATATTTT.

The genes are TRBV27 and TRBJ2-7; 9 bases agree with TRBD1. With V trimmed by 3 bases and J by 5 bases, 11 bases remained unmatched. This CDR3 is built from 16 residues. Germline CDR1 and CDR2: MNHEY and SMNVEV (reference sequence). The CDR3 loop is CASSFGVNRGLHEQYF. The DNA for the CDR3 is TGTGCCAGCAGTTTTGGCGTAAACAGGGGGCTCCACGAGCAGTACTTC.